The present TCR beta chain was sequenced within a study of CD8+CD57+ T cells in acquired aplastic anemia. Overall study context: Sorted CD4+ and CD8+ cells yielded around 3.2 ug of DNA on average.

Genomic DNA, the template, was used for profiling of the TCR beta VDJ and CDR3. Each CDR3 protein is one row after TCRdb ran MiXCR on the reads. The repertoire consists of 150,000 or so distinct CDR3 sequences, with more than 45% occurring once and the leading ten covering 3.2%. Patients included in sequencing had previously demonstrated CD8+CD57+ cell expansion by flow cytometry. The clonotype originates from a human donor with aplastic anemia. The specimen was sorted CD4+, CD8+, or CD8+CD57+ T cells (not recorded which) from PBMCs.

The CDR3 bases are TGTGCCATCAGTGGGCTAGCGGGGGGCCGAAAGACCCAGTACTTC. Amino acid sequence: CAISGLAGGRKTQYF. The chain has TRBV10-3 and TRBJ2-5, with TRBD2 matching 11 bases. J lost 6 bases, V lost 4 bases, and 7 bases had no gene match. CDR3 size: 15 residues. Germline V lookup: CDR1 ENHRY, CDR2 SYGVKD.